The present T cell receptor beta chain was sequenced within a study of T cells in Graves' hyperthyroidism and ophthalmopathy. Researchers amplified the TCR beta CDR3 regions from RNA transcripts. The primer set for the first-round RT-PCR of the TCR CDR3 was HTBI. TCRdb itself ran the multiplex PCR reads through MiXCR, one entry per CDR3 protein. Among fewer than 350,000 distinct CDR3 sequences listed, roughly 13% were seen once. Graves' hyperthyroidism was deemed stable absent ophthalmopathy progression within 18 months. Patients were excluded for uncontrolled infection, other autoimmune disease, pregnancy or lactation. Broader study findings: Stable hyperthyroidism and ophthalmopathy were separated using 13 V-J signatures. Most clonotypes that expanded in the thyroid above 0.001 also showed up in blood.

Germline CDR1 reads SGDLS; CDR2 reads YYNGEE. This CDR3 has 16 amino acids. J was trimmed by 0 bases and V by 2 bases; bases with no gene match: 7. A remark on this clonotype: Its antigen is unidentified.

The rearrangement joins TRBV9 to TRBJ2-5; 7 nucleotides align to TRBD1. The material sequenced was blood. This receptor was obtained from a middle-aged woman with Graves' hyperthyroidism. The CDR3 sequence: CASSVDSGQNQETQYF. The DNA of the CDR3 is TGTGCCAGCAGCGTGGACTCGGGACAGAACCAAGAGACCCAGTACTTC.